This TCR beta chain comes out of a study of human T cells and chemical hapten exposure. The time point is: pre-sensitization, week 0. Specified treatment: therapeutic diphenylcyclopropenone sensitization with weekly scalp DPC. This clonotype appeared many times. Between the trimmed V and J ends, which lost 6 bases and 4 bases, there was a span of 12 bases. Germline V lookup: CDR1 LNHNV, CDR2 YYDKDF (reference sequence). This CDR3 comprises 14 residues. TCRdb reanalysed the RACE reads using MiXCR and keeps one entry per CDR3 protein. The sample comprises about 380,000 distinct CDR3 sequences, 4% to 6% of which are singletons, and approximately 2.4% rests with the top ten.

The TCR sequence derives from a woman aged 50 to 65 with alopecia areata. Some clones in this sample may be carry-over from other donors' samples. V is TRBV15 and J is TRBJ1-4; D may be TRBD1 (5 bases). Source: whole blood, taken in connection with sensitization to the hapten diphenylcyclopropenone (DPC). The CDR3 loop is CATSIRDGNEKLFF. The CDR3 DNA is TGTGCCACCAGTATCAGGGATGGTAATGAAAAACTGTTTTTT.